A single sample is the source of the 7 T cell receptor beta chains below, sequenced in a study of blood T cells in healthy people across ages. Combining a sample-barcoded 5' primer with a J-beta primer mix, a second PCR ran for roughly 6 to 12 cycles. TCRdb called the 5' RACE reads again in MiXCR, with one record for every CDR3 protein. This sample carries 800,000 to 950,000 distinct CDR3 sequences, 25% to 35% of them seen once, and the ten largest clones take about 9.4%. These data were also filed under a second study, of T cells of mothers and their children.

The sample consisted of blood. The source is a woman in her thirties or forties in good health.

This clonotype was seen a single time. This is likely a read error, given that the CDR3 carries no conserved phenylalanine or tryptophan at its end. V usage is TRBV5-5 and J usage is TRBJ1-6, with D perhaps matching TRBD1 (5 bases). The germline V gene has CDR1 SGHKS and CDR2 YYEKEE (reference sequence). The CDR3 totals 16 residues. The V end was cut by 4 bases, the J end by 7 bases, with 18 bases between. CDR3 sequence (DNA): TGTGCCAGCAGCCGGCAGATGGCAGACAGCAATTCACCCCTCCACTTG. It yields the protein CASSRQMADSNSPLHL.

Worth noting for this clonotype: A read error may produce the germline difference seen at one junction end. The chain recombines TRBV5-1 with TRBJ2-3; D ambiguous. Per the germline V gene, CDR1 is SGHRS and CDR2 is YFSETQ. This CDR3 has 12 residues. The CDR3 DNA reads as TGCGCCGGCAGCTTGATCACAGATACGCAGTATTTT. This encodes CAGSLITDTQYF.

Comments on this clonotype: Its ends do not fully match the called genes, so a read error is possible. This chain joins TRBV7-7 and TRBJ2-5; tentatively, D is TRBD2 (5 bases). CDR3 length: 13 residues. The germline CDR1 and CDR2 sequences are SSHAT and FNYEAQ (reference sequence). The CDR3 protein is CASSTNGGETQYF. The CDR3 region has the DNA TGTGCTAGCAGCACGAATGGAGGAGAGACCCAGTACTTC. Looking up the rest from reference TRBV7-7 and TRBJ2-5 gives the full variable domain: GAGVSQSPRYKVTKRGQDVTLRCDPISSHATLYWYQQALGQGPEFLTYFNYEAQPDKSGLPSDRFSAERPEGSISTLTIQRTEQRDSAMYRCASSTNGGETQYFGPGTRLLVL.

This clonotype was observed a handful of times. The CDR3: CASSKLGEETQYF. DNA of the CDR3: TGTGCCAGCAGCAAGCTAGGGGAGGAGACCCAGTACTTC. The chain carries TRBV27 and TRBJ2-5; D is possibly TRBD1 or TRBD2 (5 bases each). V lost 6 bases and J 5 bases, leaving 13 bases between the germline ends. This CDR3 has 13 residues. Germline lookup yields CDR1 MNHEY and CDR2 SMNVEV (reference sequence).

This clonotype occurred a few times. This chain uses TRBV20-1 with TRBJ1-2; 9 nucleotides line up with TRBD1. CDR1 and CDR2 from the germline V gene are DFQATT and SNEGSKA (reference sequence). The CDR3 length is 20 residues. The ends lost 5 bases at V and 3 bases at J; junction bases unmatched: 25. CDR3 in DNA: TGCAGTGCTGGCGTGGGACAGGGTTATTGGGGAGAAACCATCGACTATGGCTACACCTTC. Residues: CSAGVGQGYWGETIDYGYTF.

The chain joins TRBV3-1 to TRBJ2-4; D may be TRBD2 (6 bases). The CDR3 runs to 14 residues. Trimming shortened V by 4 bases and J by 8 bases, and 15 bases separated the two germline ends. Germline CDR1 is LGHDT and CDR2 is YNNKEL (reference sequence). The CDR3 loop is CASSPNRRRDIQYF. CDR3 coding DNA: TGTGCCAGCAGCCCAAATCGGAGGAGGGACATTCAGTACTTC.

The chain has TRBV12-3 or TRBV12-4 and TRBJ2-5; 10 bases line up with TRBD2. The CDR3 covers 15 residues. The J segment lost 11 bases and the V segment lost 5 bases, leaving 14 bases of the junction unmatched. CDR3 region: CASSERGGTFNEQYF. Written as DNA, the CDR3 is TGTGCCAGCAGTGAGCGGGGGGGGACTTTCAATGAGCAGTACTTC.